Below are 2 T cell receptor beta chains sequenced from a single sample in a study of CXCR3-negative and CXCR3-positive naive CD8 T cells. UMI-labeled TRB cDNA libraries were prepared by 5' RACE. TCRdb processed the 5' RACE reads again and assigns one entry to each CDR3 protein, with no DNA. This table holds roughly 29,000 distinct CDR3 sequences. The sample taken for sequencing was memory CD8+ T cells from blood. These receptors all stem from a human donor in good health. Some clones in this sample may be carry-over from other donors' samples.

The chain combines TRBV20-1 with TRBJ2-1; TCRdb indicates TRBD1, and absent DNA this call remains unverified. Germline V gene sequence: CDR1 DFQATT, CDR2 SNEGSKA (reference sequence). The CDR3 sequence is 16 residues long. CDR3 amino acids: CSAPTFGQGDYNEQFF.

The chain links TRBV19 to TRBJ1-1; TCRdb designates TRBD1, a call that cannot be tested without DNA. The CDR3 consists of 14 residues. In germline, CDR1 is LNHDA, CDR2 SQIVND (reference sequence). CDR3 in amino acids: CASSIFPILTEAFF.